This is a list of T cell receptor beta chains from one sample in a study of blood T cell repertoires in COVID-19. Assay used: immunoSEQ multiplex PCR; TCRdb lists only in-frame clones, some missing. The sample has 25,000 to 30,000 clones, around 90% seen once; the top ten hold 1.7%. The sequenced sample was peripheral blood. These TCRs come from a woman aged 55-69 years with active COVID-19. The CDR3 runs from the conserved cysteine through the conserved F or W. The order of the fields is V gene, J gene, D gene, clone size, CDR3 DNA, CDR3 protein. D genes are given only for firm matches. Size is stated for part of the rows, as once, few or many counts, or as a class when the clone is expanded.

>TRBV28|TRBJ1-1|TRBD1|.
TGTGCCAGCACGACAGGGGAGGTGAACACTGAAGCTTTCTTT
CASTTGEVNTEAFF
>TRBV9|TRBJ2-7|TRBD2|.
TGTGCCAGCAGCCCGACGGGGGGGGCACCCTCCTACGAGCAGTACTTC
CASSPTGGAPSYEQYF
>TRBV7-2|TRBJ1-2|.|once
TGTGCCAGCAGCCCGACCGGGGGGTATGGCTACACCTTC
CASSPTGGYGYTF
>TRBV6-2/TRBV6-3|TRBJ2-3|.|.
TGTGCCAGCAGTTTTCCAACAGATACGCAGTATTTT
CASSFPTDTQYF
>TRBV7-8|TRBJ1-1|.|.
TGTGCCAGCAGCCAATTAAACCGGGACACAAACACTGAAGCTTTCTTT
CASSQLNRDTNTEAFF
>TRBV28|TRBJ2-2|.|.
TGTGCCAGCAGTTTAGTTGCGTACGGGGAGCTGTTTTTT
CASSLVAYGELFF
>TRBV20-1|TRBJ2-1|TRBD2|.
TGCAGTGCTAGTCGGGCGGCTAGCGGGAGTGGTTACAATGAGCAGTTCTTC
CSASRAASGSGYNEQFF
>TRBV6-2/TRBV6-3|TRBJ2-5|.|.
TGTGCCAGCAGTTACGATCTCCGGGCGTCAGGGGTAGGGGGGACCCAGTACTTC
CASSYDLRASGVGGTQYF
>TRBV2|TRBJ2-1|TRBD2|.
TGTGCCAGCAGTGAACTTGGACTAGCGGGGCTGAATGAGCAGTTCTTC
CASSELGLAGLNEQFF
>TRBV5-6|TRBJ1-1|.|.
TGTGCCAGCAGCTCGTCGTCCTTCTCTGAAGCTTTCTTT
CASSSSSFSEAFF
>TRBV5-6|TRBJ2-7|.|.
TGTGCCAGCAGCTTGGGCCGACTCCACGAGCAGTACTTC
CASSLGRLHEQYF
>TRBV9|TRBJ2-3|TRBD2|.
TGTGCCAGCAGCGCACGAGCGGCGGGAGGGCCAGATACGCAGTATTTT
CASSARAAGGPDTQYF
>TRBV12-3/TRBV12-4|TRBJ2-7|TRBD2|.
TGTGCCAGCAGTTTCGGGGGGGACGAGCAGTACTTC
CASSFGGDEQYF
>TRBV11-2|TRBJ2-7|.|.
TGTGCCAGCAGCCAGGGTTCCCACGAGCAGTACTTC
CASSQGSHEQYF
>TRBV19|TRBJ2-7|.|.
TGTGCCAGTAGTATGGTTGGGGGGTGGGAGCAGTACTTC
CASSMVGGWEQYF
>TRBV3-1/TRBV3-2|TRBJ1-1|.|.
TGTGCCAGCAGCCAAGATACGGGGAGCGACACTGAAGCTTTCTTT
CASSQDTGSDTEAFF
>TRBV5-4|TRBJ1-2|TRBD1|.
TGTGCCAGCAGACCTTGGGCAGGGGGCATCAACTATGGCTACACCTTC
CASRPWAGGINYGYTF
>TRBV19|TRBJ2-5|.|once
TGTGCCAGTAGCCCCCTGCGTGTAGAGACCCAGTACTTC
CASSPLRVETQYF
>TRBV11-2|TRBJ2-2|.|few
TGTGCCAGTGCGGGACAGCTTACCGGGGAGCTGTTTTTT
CASAGQLTGELFF
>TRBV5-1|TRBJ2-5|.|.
TGCGCCAGCAGCTACTACCGACTAGGTTGGGGGACCCAGTACTTC
CASSYYRLGWGTQYF
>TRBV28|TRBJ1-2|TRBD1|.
TGTGCCAGCAGTAACCCGGACAGGGGGCTGCTCTATGGCTACACCTTC
CASSNPDRGLLYGYTF
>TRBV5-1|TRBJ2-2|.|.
TGCGCCAGCAGCGTCCGGGGGACAGGAGGCGGGACTATCACCGGGGAGCTGTTTTTT
CASSVRGTGGGTITGELFF
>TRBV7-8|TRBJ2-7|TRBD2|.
TGTGCCAGCAGCTTCGAAACCGCTAGCGGCAAACCCTACGAGCAGTACTTC
CASSFETASGKPYEQYF
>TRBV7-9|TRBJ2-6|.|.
TGTGCCAGCAGCTCCCGGGGGTCTGGGGCCAACGTCCTGACTTTC
CASSSRGSGANVLTF
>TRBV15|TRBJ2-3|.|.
TGTGCCACCAGCAGAGGATCCGGGGAAAGCACAGATACGCAGTATTTT
CATSRGSGESTDTQYF